These 30 T cell receptor beta chains were sequenced from one sample in a study of cytotoxic CD8 clonotypes in ibrutinib-treated CLL. Only in-frame clones appear in the TCRdb table, and some are missing; sequencing was by immunoSEQ multiplex PCR. The sample lists 200,000 to 250,000 clones; less than 75% were seen once. The input for sequencing was PBMCs, taken after 24 months of ibrutinib treatment. These receptor sequences come from a human donor with chronic lymphocytic leukemia.

This clone was recorded only once. The chain is built from TRBV4-1 and TRBJ2-3; 11 nucleotides line up with TRBD1. V dropped 4 bases and J dropped 3; count of bases not matched to a gene: 3. Germline V lookup: CDR1 MGHRA, CDR2 YSYEKL. This CDR3 comprises 15 residues. The CDR3, as DNA: TGCGCCAGCAGCCCGGGACAGGGGGAGACAGATACGCAGTATTTT. It codes for CASSPGQGETDTQYF.

The chain carries TRBV6-6 and TRBJ2-7; 7 positions agree with TRBD2. This CDR3 has 14 residues. Looked up from germline, CDR1 is MNHNY and CDR2 is SVGAGI (reference sequence). V lost 2 bases and J lost 3; bases outside the gene matches: 4. The CDR3 here is CASSYGVAGYEQYF. In DNA form, the CDR3 reads TGTGCCAGCAGTTACGGGGTAGCGGGCTACGAGCAGTACTTC.

The chain joins TRBV28 to TRBJ2-5; the match to TRBD1 covers 7 bases. Germline CDR1 is MDHEN and CDR2 is SYDVKM. The CDR3 loop spans 14 amino acids. Unmatched junction bases numbered 1, after V lost 2 bases and J lost 1 base. The CDR3, as DNA: TGTGCCAGCAGTTTAGGACAGGCCCAAGAGACCCAGTACTTC. This translates into CASSLGQAQETQYF.

The rearrangement uses TRBV6-6 and TRBJ2-3, with TRBD2 matching over 10 bases. Germline values: CDR1 MNHNY, CDR2 SVGAGI (reference sequence). The CDR3 totals 15 residues. V was pared by 7 bases and J by 4 bases, with 8 bases of the junction left unmatched. In nucleotides, the CDR3 is TGTGCCAGCACCAGAGTAGCGGGAGGATCAGATACGCAGTATTTT. The encoded protein is CASTRVAGGSDTQYF.

This clone was recorded a few times. The chain couples TRBV29-1 to TRBJ1-1; a possible D gene is TRBD1 (6 bases). The CDR3 consists of 11 residues. Trimming left V 3 bases short and J 6 bases short, with 8 bases between. CDR1 SQVTM and CDR2 ANQGSEA come from the germline V gene. The CDR3 nucleotides are TGCAGCGTTGACAGGGGTGCTGAAGCTTTCTTT. Its translation: CSVDRGAEAFF.

V and J are TRBV5-1 and TRBJ1-3, with D tentatively TRBD1 (5 bases). Germline CDR1 is SGHRS and CDR2 is YFSETQ. Trimming shortened V by 0 bases and J by 0 bases, and 13 bases separated the two germline ends. The CDR3 covers 17 residues. The CDR3 region is CASSLGTQTPSGNTIYF. CDR3 DNA sequence: TGCGCCAGCAGCTTGGGGACACAGACACCCTCTGGAAACACCATATATTTT. The whole variable domain, remainder taken from reference TRBV5-1 and TRBJ1-3, is KAGVTQTPRYLIKTRGQQVTLSCSPISGHRSVSWYQQTPGQGLQFLFEYFSETQRNKGNFPGRFSGRQFSNSRSEMNVSTLELGDSALYLCASSLGTQTPSGNTIYFGEGSWLTVV.

The V call is TRBV6-6, the J call TRBJ2-1; 8 positions agree with TRBD1. V lost 2 bases to trimming and J lost 8 bases; unmatched junction nucleotides: 8. Germline V CDR1 and CDR2: MNHNY, SVGAGI (reference sequence). The length of the CDR3 is 15 residues. CDR3 DNA sequence: TGTGCCAGCAGTTACCCACCGGGACAGGTGGATGAGCAGTTCTTC. Translation gives CASSYPPGQVDEQFF.

The genes are TRBV5-6 and TRBJ1-5, with D tentatively TRBD1 (5 bases). Germline V CDR1 and CDR2: SGHDT, YYEEEE. The CDR3 contains 16 residues. V dropped 3 bases and J dropped 5 bases, with 18 bases sitting between them. The CDR3 loop is CASSSKGKEGDQPQHF. CDR3 sequence (DNA): TGTGCCAGCAGCTCGAAGGGGAAAGAGGGCGATCAGCCCCAGCATTTT.

A few counts support this clone. The rearrangement uses TRBV6-5 and TRBJ2-7; possibly TRBD1 for D (6 bases). Trimming cost V 2 bases and J 4 bases, with 15 bases left between them. The CDR3 totals 15 residues. CDR1 and CDR2 from the germline V gene are MNHEY and SVGAGI. The CDR3: CASSYVSQGMYEQYF. In nucleotides, the CDR3 is TGTGCCAGCAGTTACGTATCGCAGGGGATGTACGAGCAGTACTTC.

The chain joins TRBV4-3 to TRBJ2-7, with 7 positions matching TRBD2. The CDR3 has 17 residues. Germline values: CDR1 LGHNA, CDR2 YSLEER. The V segment lost 0 bases and the J segment 1 base; nucleotides outside the gene matches: 9. The CDR3 is CASSQDLGEGSSYEQYF. The CDR3 DNA follows: TGCGCCAGCAGCCAAGATCTGGGGGAGGGATCTTCCTACGAGCAGTACTTC.

This chain links TRBV7-9 with TRBJ1-4, with no clear D. The V gene lost 6 bases and the J gene lost 1 base, with 9 bases spanning the gap. Germline CDR1 and CDR2: SEHNR and FQNEAQ (reference sequence). The CDR3 is 14 residues long. The CDR3 sequence is CASRKEGTNEKLFF. The DNA of the CDR3 is TGTGCCAGCAGAAAGGAGGGAACTAATGAAAAACTGTTTTTT.

The gene calls are TRBV29-1 and TRBJ1-2; the D is unclear. This CDR3 spans 11 amino acids. Germline loops: CDR1 SQVTM, CDR2 ANQGSEA. V lost 2 bases and J lost 5, with 6 bases in between. The CDR3 bases are TGCAGCGTTGAACAGGTATATGGCTACACCTTC. Amino acid sequence: CSVEQVYGYTF.

The genes are TRBV2 and TRBJ2-1, with TRBD2 as a possible D gene (6 bases). Trimming took off 6 bases at V and 0 bases at J, with 12 bases between the two ends. Germline V gene lookup returns CDR1 SNHLY and CDR2 FYNNEI. CDR3 length: 15 amino acids. CDR3 loop: CASRTTRSSYNEQFF. Here the CDR3 DNA reads TGTGCCAGCAGGACGACTAGGAGCTCCTACAATGAGCAGTTCTTC.

The chain links TRBV27 to TRBJ2-5; D is unclear. Germline V gene lookup returns CDR1 MNHEY and CDR2 SMNVEV (reference sequence). V dropped 7 bases and J dropped 5 bases, with 14 bases sitting between them. The CDR3 sequence is 13 residues long. CDR3 bases: TGTGCCAGCATGACGGGCAACCGGGAGACCCAGTACTTC. Translated, it gives CASMTGNRETQYF.

The rearrangement uses TRBV28 and TRBJ2-1; 7 positions match TRBD1. CDR3 length: 14 amino acids. Germline V gene data show CDR1 as MDHEN and CDR2 as SYDVKM. V was pared by 8 bases and J by 8 bases, with 12 bases of the junction left unmatched. CDR3 sequence: CASLVGQAYDEQFF. The CDR3 DNA reads as TGTGCCAGCTTAGTCGGACAGGCTTACGATGAGCAGTTCTTC.

The chain carries TRBV10-3 and TRBJ2-5; D remains unclear. V lost 8 bases and J 4 bases, leaving 8 bases between the germline ends. The CDR3 contains 11 residues. Looked up from germline, CDR1 is ENHRY and CDR2 is SYGVKD. For the CDR3, the DNA is TGTGCCATCGGAAAGACAGAGACCCAGTACTTC. Translation gives CAIGKTETQYF.

V is TRBV5-1 and J is TRBJ2-7; D ambiguous. Germline V gene lookup returns CDR1 SGHRS and CDR2 YFSETQ. The V and J ends lost 3 bases and 0 bases respectively, with 7 bases between them. This CDR3 contains 13 residues. The CDR3 sequence is CASSSLGSYEQYF. The CDR3 DNA reads as TGCGCCAGCAGCTCTCTTGGCTCCTACGAGCAGTACTTC.

The chain has TRBV9 and TRBJ2-1, with TRBD2 identical over 9 bases. CDR1 SGDLS and CDR2 YYNGEE come from the germline V gene. This CDR3 is 14 amino acids long. V lost 0 bases and J lost 7; bases outside the gene matches: 2. The CDR3: CASSVASGANEQFF. CDR3 DNA: TGTGCCAGCAGCGTAGCTAGCGGGGCTAATGAGCAGTTCTTC.

The chain couples TRBV19 to TRBJ1-5, with no clear D. This CDR3 is built from 15 residues. Deletions cut 3 bases from V and 1 base from J, with 10 bases between. The germline CDR1 and CDR2 sequences are LNHDA and SQIVND (reference sequence). Here the CDR3 DNA reads TGTGCCAGTAGTATGACACAGAAGAGCAATCAGCCCCAGCATTTT. This encodes CASSMTQKSNQPQHF.

The table lists this clone with a few counts. The chain couples TRBV6-4 to TRBJ2-1, with a possible D match to TRBD2 (5 bases). This CDR3 comprises 16 residues. V gave up 7 bases and J gave up 0 bases, with 16 bases separating them. The germline CDR1 and CDR2 sequences are MRHNA and SNTAGT. CDR3 sequence (DNA): TGTGCCAGCAATCAACCTAGCCCATACTCCTACAATGAGCAGTTCTTC. Encoded protein: CASNQPSPYSYNEQFF.

The chain employs TRBV6-1 and TRBJ2-7; weak D call: TRBD2 (7 bases). The CDR3 is 14 residues long. Between the trimmed V and J ends, which lost 3 bases and 3 bases, there was a span of 12 bases. The germline CDR1 and CDR2 sequences are MNHNS and SASEGT. The CDR3 region is CASSEGGPRYEQYF. The CDR3 nucleotides are TGTGCCAGCAGTGAGGGGGGGCCCCGCTACGAGCAGTACTTC.

This clone was observed a handful of times. The J gene is TRBJ2-7, the V gene TRBV28; TRBD2 agrees at 10 bases. The CDR3 covers 15 residues. Germline lookup yields CDR1 MDHEN and CDR2 SYDVKM. V gave up 4 bases and J gave up 2 bases; unmatched junction bases: 5. CDR3 coding DNA: TGTGCCAGCAGTTATACGCTAGCGGGAGCCTACGAGCAGTACTTC. Protein product: CASSYTLAGAYEQYF.

This chain uses TRBV28 with TRBJ2-3; the D is unclear. Trimming cost V 2 bases and J 6 bases, with 12 bases left between them. The germline gives CDR1 MDHEN, CDR2 SYDVKM. The CDR3 is made up of 14 amino acids. The CDR3 bases are TGTGCCAGCAGTTTAAGAGGTCTTCGGGATACGCAGTATTTT. This translates into CASSLRGLRDTQYF.

The genes are TRBV7-2 and TRBJ2-7; unclear D gene. Looked up from germline, CDR1 is SGHTA and CDR2 is FQGNSA. CDR3 length: 13 amino acids. Trimming took 3 bases from V and 0 from J, leaving 6 bases between them. CDR3 sequence reads: CASSFGRSYEQYF. The CDR3 DNA is TGTGCCAGCAGCTTTGGTCGCTCCTACGAGCAGTACTTC.

The V call is TRBV11-2, the J call TRBJ1-5; maybe TRBD1 (5 bases). The CDR3 is 13 residues long. V was cut by 6 bases and J by 3 bases, with 9 bases left in between. Per germline, CDR1 SGHAT and CDR2 FQNNGV. The CDR3 DNA reads as TGTGCCAGCAGTGGGACGTTCAATCAGCCCCAGCATTTT. Translating it yields CASSGTFNQPQHF.

The V and J genes are TRBV18 and TRBJ2-5; no firm D call. The CDR3 covers 14 residues. Germline V gene sequence: CDR1 KGHSH, CDR2 LQKENI. The germline V and J ends were trimmed by 2 bases and 3 bases, with 10 bases remaining between them. As DNA, the CDR3 is TGTGCCAGCTCACCAATTCTAGGAGAAGAGACCCAGTACTTC. This sequence encodes CASSPILGEETQYF.

The chain employs TRBV29-1 and TRBJ2-7; a possible D gene is TRBD1 (5 bases). The V end was cut by 6 bases, the J end by 1 base, with 10 bases between. This CDR3 region has 12 residues. CDR1 and CDR2 from the germline V gene are SQVTM and ANQGSEA. CDR3 DNA: TGCAGCGTCGTGGACAATTCCTACGAGCAGTACTTC. It is translated as CSVVDNSYEQYF.

This clone was seen just once. This chain joins TRBV28 and TRBJ2-5; tentative D call: TRBD1 (6 bases). CDR1 is MDHEN, CDR2 SYDVKM, per germline. This CDR3 comprises 12 residues. With 5 bases removed from V and 5 bases from J, the gap between germline ends came to 9 bases. The CDR3, as DNA: TGTGCCAGCAGTCAGGGGCAGGAGACCCAGTACTTC. Its translation is CASSQGQETQYF.

V usage is TRBV6-5 and J usage is TRBJ2-1; D ambiguous. V lost 4 bases to trimming and J lost 3 bases, with 10 bases between them. Germline V gene sequence: CDR1 MNHEY, CDR2 SVGAGI. The CDR3 sequence is 14 residues long. For the CDR3, the DNA is TGTGCCAGCAGTTTTGCCCCCCTCTACAATGAGCAGTTCTTC. Translating gives CASSFAPLYNEQFF.

The chain is built from TRBV11-1 and TRBJ2-5; 12 bases are shared with TRBD2. The ends lost 1 base at V and 5 bases at J; junction bases unmatched: 5. The CDR3 consists of 16 residues. Germline CDR1 is SGHAT and CDR2 is FQDESV (reference sequence). The CDR3 coding sequence is TGTGCCAGCAGCTTAGGACTAGCGGGAGCGGGGGAGACCCAGTACTTC. Translating it yields CASSLGLAGAGETQYF. Full variable domain (outside the CDR3, taken from reference TRBV11-1 and TRBJ2-5): EAEVAQSPRYKITEKSQAVAFWCDPISGHATLYWYRQILGQGPELLVQFQDESVVDDSQLPKDRFSAERLKGVDSTLKIQPAELGDSAMYLCASSLGLAGAGETQYFGPGTRLLVL.